This T cell receptor (beta chain) is drawn from a study of human T cells and chemical hapten exposure. Study details: Patches with 0.01% DPC went on the upper back, and the tests were read at 6 days.

The V gene end was trimmed by 5 bases and the J gene end by 1 base; junction bases not matched to a gene: 14. CDR3 length: 17 residues. CDR1 MNHNS and CDR2 SASEGT come from the germline V gene. One entry per CDR3 protein, called by TCRdb with MiXCR from the RACE reads. The repertoire holds just over 80,000 distinct CDR3 sequences, with approximately 11% as singletons. This clonotype was seen a handful of times. The time point is: patch test 1, 2 weeks after DPC sensitization. Specified treatment: therapeutic diphenylcyclopropenone sensitization with weekly scalp DPC. Donation of samples came from alopecia patients who were 18 to 70 years old and suitable for DPC.

This TCR was sampled from a woman aged 45-60 years with alopecia areata. Some clones in this sample may be carry-over from other donors' samples. Specimen: whole blood, collected in connection with sensitization to the hapten diphenylcyclopropenone (DPC). The genes are TRBV6-1 and TRBJ2-7; 7 nucleotides align to TRBD1. CDR3 bases: TGTGCCAGCAGTCTGGACCTCGGGACAGACTTTTCCTACGAGCAGTACTTC. Translation: CASSLDLGTDFSYEQYF.